This T cell receptor (beta chain) was obtained from a study of cytomegalovirus exposure and HLA in healthy donors (dated by TCRdb to about 2017). Study-level background: In an earlier analysis of several hundred of the donors, around 290 Gb of sequence data and roughly 100 million unique TCR beta sequences from roughly 180 million T cells were reported. Roughly 300 gigabases of sequencing data and 80 million or so unique TCR sequences were included in an early release covering about 700 HLA-typed donors. Among the 398 genotyped donors, around 81% belonged to the genetic ancestry cluster associated with self-reported Caucasian donors. The aim of the study was to test whether cataloging public T cell receptors could identify signatures of past pathogen exposure. The study used immunosequencing to profile the T cell repertoires of about 670 subjects and linked those repertoires to cytomegalovirus serostatus. Besides the first cohort of roughly 660 subjects, a separate validation cohort made up of roughly 120 different subjects was used. The study combined high-throughput TCR immunosequencing, statistical association of individual TCRs with disease status, and machine learning to predict cytomegalovirus infection status. A later analysis re-analyzed previously published TCR beta repertoires from 500 to 700 donors and added high-resolution HLA genotyping to study TCR occurrence patterns. Rather than using new phenotypic data, the later analysis identified candidate immune exposures from TCR beta sequences and from how often those sequences occurred across donors. An earlier analysis of fewer than 750 of the donors used high-throughput TCR beta sequencing to judge whether each TCR beta V gene segment behaved as functional or pseudogenic. Donor age, sex, ethnicity and CMV serostatus were collected together with the repertoire data. Genome-wide SNP genotypes for about 60% of the roughly 670 donors were used in a later genetic analysis, which treated that subset as a discovery cohort. All discovery cohort repertoires had been generated on a single sequencing platform. HLA typing included class I and class II loci at four-digit resolution. Typing coverage varied by locus: 629-630 donors for A, B, C, DRB1 and DQB1; approximately 500 for DQA1; more than 600 for DPA1; approximately 450 for DPB1. Five DR-DQ haplotypes were handled as single units for association and clustering, since linkage in the cohort was strong. Among some 400 genotyped donors of the cohort, an average of roughly 230,000 unique TCR beta nucleotide sequences was sequenced per donor, of which 15% to 20% were non-productive.

The cohort consisted of hundreds of healthy bone marrow donors. At the time of sampling, every cohort member was nominally healthy, though immune exposures that went unrecorded were likely present. The donor tested CMV seropositive, placing the donor among the 310 or so seropositive members of the cohort. Each donor provided a peripheral blood sample, and peripheral blood mononuclear cells were used for TCR beta sequencing. The Qiagen DNeasy Blood Extraction Kit was used to extract genomic DNA from the blood cell samples. Worth noting for this clone: Its cognate antigen has yet to be identified. Base qualities were left out, and no much larger clone turns up one base away.

What the research found in general, with its limitations: In a later analysis, the rate of TCR association differed among HLA loci, with DRB1 alleles having the most associated TCRs and HLA-C alleles having the fewest. Fewer than 20 rarely observed V segments, including chromosome 9 orphons, were excluded from the earlier analysis of some 590 of the donors because counts were too low. Correlated functional status among segregating V segments might reflect linkage disequilibrium, but an unknown experimental factor could not be ruled out. An earlier analysis of approximately 570 of the donors showed that most TCR beta V segments appeared in productive rearrangements either about 90% or about 30% of the time, which broadly matched IMGT annotations. Several of the top co-occurrence clusters appeared to be linked to parvovirus B19, influenza, CMV and Epstein-Barr virus, according to a later analysis. Presence/absence analyses assumed roughly uniform sequencing depth across donors, an assumption that may not hold. A further reported finding was that TCR beta sequences accurately predicted the HLA-A and HLA-B alleles for most subjects in the first cohort. In a later genetic analysis, a missense DCLRE1C variant was associated with V-gene and J-gene trimming of TCR beta chains, and the association was replicated in an independent cohort. The classifier was reported to diagnose cytomegalovirus status with high specificity and sensitivity in both the original and validation cohorts. In vitro tests confirmed that a few of the cytomegalovirus-associated TCR beta chains recognize cytomegalovirus antigens. When HLA alleles, especially DR and DQ, strongly co-occurred, TCR associations were difficult to assign to individual alleles. Some IMGT-functional V segments, including TRBV6-2 and TRBV6-3, could not be distinguished by the 87-base-pair reads and were therefore excluded. A later analysis found that HLA-associated TCR beta chains were more clonally expanded and had lower generation probabilities than equally common non-associated chains. According to the authors, the approach could potentially be generalized to other disease states and immunological phenotypes. A cluster of highly shared sequence variants was judged likely to represent a technical artifact of the sequencing pipeline. Most CMV-associated TCR beta chains appeared to be HLA-restricted in a later analysis, and the HLA associations seemed to be driven largely by CMV exposure. A later analysis associated some 17,000 TCR beta sequences with specific HLA alleles at a false discovery rate of 0.05. The study listed 150 to 200 TCR beta chains as associated with cytomegalovirus. Because some donors lacked HLA typing at each locus, the association tests relied only on the typed subset. Most TCR sequences were observed very rarely across donors, whereas some public TCRs were present in many individuals. Only TCR beta chains were sequenced in this cohort, and the absence of alpha or paired-chain data limited detectable features. For the cohort, immune exposure information was limited to CMV serostatus. Compared with the approximately 670-donor mean, donors in an Asian-associated ancestry cluster had fewer N-insertions in productive TCRs, according to a later genetic analysis.

CDR1 and CDR2 were assigned from the germline V gene as WSHSY and SAAADI. V is trimmed back by 5 bases and J by 0 bases, and the junction contains 4 bases that no gene match accounts for. The CDR3 covers 14 residues, taking in both the cysteine and the phenylalanine. Only the CDR3 region is kept as DNA, spanning 42 bases read in frame from base 1. Library preparation used the immunoSEQ multiplex PCR assay. The multiplex PCR relied on a mix of 60 forward primers for TCR Vbeta segments and 13 reverse primers for TCR Jbeta segments. Amplification of the CDR3 region of rearranged TCR beta genes was performed with a multiplex PCR assay on genomic DNA. The amplified TCR beta libraries were sequenced on the Illumina HiSeq System as 87-base-pair reads. Per the source publication's procedure: Across the 666 repertoires, a later analysis counted 80 million or so unique TCR beta chains, 9.5 million to 13 million of which were shared by at least two donors. To remove PCR and sequencing errors, raw reads were error-corrected and collapsed into unique sequences using a nearest-neighbor algorithm that merged closely related sequences. CDR3 sequences were aligned to IMGT reference sequences to assign V, D and J gene segments. For a sequence to be retained, at least a six-nucleotide match to both a V gene segment and a J gene segment was required. Rearrangements were called productive when the CDR3 lacked stop codons and stayed in frame with V and J; all others were non-productive. Following IMGT convention, CDR3 was defined as the stretch from the second conserved V-encoded cysteine to the conserved J-encoded phenylalanine. The earlier analysis of about 640 of the donors excluded any sequence lacking an unambiguous match to a single V gene segment. An earlier analysis of some 610 of the donors called V segments functional above 56.7% productive rearrangements and segregating when the between-donor standard deviation exceeded 5%. A statistical classification framework was built to diagnose cytomegalovirus status from the catalog of TCR beta chain sequences. V and J gene assignment, in a later analysis, came from comparing TCR nucleotide sequences with IMGT/GENE-DB human TR gene sequences. A later analysis assigned CDR3 sequences and most-parsimonious VDJ recombination scenarios with the TCRdist pipeline. A later analysis defined each TCR beta chain by its CDR3 amino acid sequence plus V-gene family, and excluded reads lacking a unique V-gene family. To address suspected cross-contamination and a sequencing artifact, a later analysis removed under 600 highly shared, low-generation-probability nucleotide sequences. In a later analysis, a clonal expansion index for each public chain was calculated from normalized within-repertoire ranks of inferred template counts. Generation probabilities in a later analysis came from a VDJ recombination model fitted to out-of-frame rearrangements, and those results were checked against IGoR. In a later analysis, hypergeometric tests were used to score TCR-TCR, TCR-HLA and TCR-CMV co-occurrence, with a repertoire-size bias correction applied to TCR pairs. In a later analysis, false discovery rates were estimated by permuting HLA or CMV assignments 20 times. In a later analysis, co-occurring TCRs were grouped using DBSCAN, and TCRdist sequence similarity was added for clustering within HLA-allele-positive subsets. For co-occurrence clustering, repertoires with fewer than 30,000 or more than 120,000 public chains were excluded, along with five repertoires with anomalous nucleotide sharing. The table was pulled from immuneACCESS by TCRdb, which kept in-frame rearrangements only. Such tables lose some clones; where checked, under half of the loss comes from unresolved V genes, and the rest has no known cause. Clone size and the V and J calls come from that table; the DNA yielded D and trimming. This sample has some 81,000 clones in its table, and about 69% of those were observed once. The ten biggest clones cover roughly 15% of the sample.

This sequence uses TRBV10-2 and TRBJ2-7; 7 nucleotides in the junction match TRBD2. This sequence originates from a woman aged 40 to 50 in good health and CMV-seropositive. Input material: PBMCs. CDR3 loop: CASSLAASSYEQYF. The bases are TGCGCCAGCAGTCTAGCGGCGAGCTCCTACGAGCAGTACTTC.